One and the same sample provided the 6 T cell receptor delta chains below, sequenced in a study of gamma-delta T cells after stem cell transplantation. TCRdb re-called the RT-PCR reads using CATT. The repertoire holds thousands of delta-chain clones, with approximately 14% as singletons. Sequencing used gamma-delta T cells. The receptors derive from a human donor. It is not recorded whose cells these are; they may come from a transplant donor.

This clone was counted between two and nine times. A much larger clone sits a single nucleotide away, making a read error possible. CDR3 bases: TGTGCCTGTGACGTCCTACTGGGGGATAGCGGGTTGACAGCACAACTCATCTTT. Translating gives CACDVLLGDSGLTAQLIF. The gene calls are TRDV3 and TRDJ2; 11 positions match TRDD3. The J call is uncertain, as TRDJ1 better fits the DNA end. The CDR3 spans 18 residues. Germline V gene lookup returns CDR1 TVYSNPD and CDR2 GDNSRS (reference sequence).

Sample share makes this clone medium-sized (0.01 to 0.1%). Additional DNA sequences in this sample encode the identical CDR3. V and J are TRDV1 and TRDJ2; a possible D gene is TRDD3 (5 bases). This CDR3 is 14 amino acids long. Germline-derived CDR1 and CDR2 are TSWWSYY and QGS. V shed 2 bases and J shed 3 bases, with 7 bases lying between them. The CDR3 DNA reads as TGTGCTCTTGGGGAAGAATACGTGACAGCACAACTCTTCTTT. Protein product: CALGEEYVTAQLFF.

A word on this clone: A far larger clone is only one base removed, so a read error is likely. Other DNA sequences in this sample translate to the same CDR3. This chain joins TRDV2 and TRDJ2; 10 bases match TRDD3. The CDR3 contains 14 residues. The germline V gene encodes CDR1 GEAIGNYY and CDR2 EKD. CDR3 amino acids: CACDTVGDTAQLFF. CDR3 nucleotides: TGTGCCTGTGACACCGTGGGGGATACAGCGCAACTCTTCTTT.

A word on this clone: A read error is the likely source, as a far larger clone sits one nucleotide away. The sample carries other DNA sequences with the same CDR3. The gene calls are TRDV2 and TRDJ2; 10 positions match TRDD3. The junction had 2 bases not matched to a gene; V was cut back by 3 bases and J by 5 bases. CDR1 GEAIGNYY and CDR2 EKD come from the germline V gene. The CDR3 length is 14 residues. CDR3: CACDLLGDTAQLFF. Here the CDR3 DNA reads TGTGCCTGTGACCTACTGGGGGATACAGCACAACTCTTCTTT.

This clone was detected a few times. The chain couples TRDV1 to TRDJ1; TRDD3 agrees at 12 bases. The germline V gene encodes CDR1 TSWWSYY and CDR2 QGS. J gave up 2 bases and V 2 bases, and 12 bases lay outside the gene matches. This CDR3 spans 19 amino acids. As DNA, the CDR3 is TGTGCTCTTGGGGAATTTTACGCCTGGGGGATACGCGGGACCGATAAACTCATCTTT. Translation: CALGEFYAWGIRGTDKLIF.

This clone was observed a few times. The same CDR3 also results from other DNA sequences found in this sample. The chain joins TRDV1 to TRDJ1; D uncertain. Germline V gives CDR1 TSWWSYY, CDR2 QGS. The CDR3 is 15 amino acids. With 2 bases removed from V and 1 base from J, the gap between germline ends came to 11 bases. This CDR3 reads CALGEFSAPTDKLIF. The CDR3 nucleotides are TGTGCTCTTGGGGAATTTTCGGCACCCACCGATAAACTCATCTTT.